A selection of T cell receptor beta chains follows, all from one sample in a study of blood T cell repertoires in COVID-19. Sequencing was performed with immunoSEQ multiplex PCR; in TCRdb, only in-frame clones are kept and a portion is missing. The data hold more than 300,000 clones, with about 91% observed a single time. Input material: peripheral blood. These receptors all come from a woman aged 25 to 39 with COVID-19, enrolled during active disease. Both conserved end residues are part of each CDR3. D genes are given only for firm matches. Part of the rows lack a size; the others show once, few, many or a class for expanded clones.

d_call,j_call,v_call,clone_size,cdr3_aa,cdr3_nt
TRBD1,TRBJ1-1,TRBV6-6,-,CASRPSGQGSEAFF,TGTGCCAGCAGGCCTTCGGGACAGGGCTCTGAAGCTTTCTTT
-,TRBJ1-2,TRBV28,-,CASSFRGNQDRRAQTF,TGTGCCAGCAGCTTCCGGGGGAATCAGGACCGACGCGCTCAGACCTTC
-,TRBJ2-5,TRBV6-6,once,CASSYSQGRETQYF,TGTGCCAGCAGTTACTCGCAGGGTCGAGAGACCCAGTACTTC
TRBD2,TRBJ2-3,TRBV6-2/TRBV6-3,-,CASSYPFTSGELADTQYF,TGTGCCAGCAGTTATCCCTTTACTAGCGGGGAGTTAGCAGATACGCAGTATTTT
TRBD1,TRBJ1-3,TRBV14,few,CASSQDWTGGYGNTIYF,TGTGCCAGCAGCCAAGATTGGACAGGGGGCTATGGAAACACCATATATTTT
-,TRBJ1-1,TRBV6-2/TRBV6-3,-,CASSYSSLEAFF,TGTGCCAGCAGTTACTCGTCTCTGGAAGCTTTCTTT
TRBD1,TRBJ1-6,TRBV5-1,-,CASSLTYRGLGSPLHF,TGCGCCAGCAGCCTTACCTACAGGGGGCTAGGGTCACCCCTCCACTTT
-,TRBJ1-1,TRBV28,-,CASSLIRDSTEAFF,TGTGCCAGCAGTTTGATCCGGGATAGCACTGAAGCTTTCTTT
-,TRBJ2-5,TRBV12-3/TRBV12-4,-,CASSLQGQETQYF,TGTGCCAGCAGTTTGCAGGGCCAAGAGACCCAGTACTTC
-,TRBJ2-5,TRBV4-1,-,CASSQDRIGLQETQYF,TGCGCCAGCAGCCAAGATAGGATCGGACTCCAAGAGACCCAGTACTTC
-,TRBJ1-2,TRBV9,-,CASSAGGLNYGYTF,TGTGCCAGCAGCGCGGGCGGACTTAACTATGGCTACACCTTC
-,TRBJ1-1,TRBV19,-,CATRRRNTEAFF,TGTGCCACCCGGAGGCGGAACACTGAAGCTTTCTTT
-,TRBJ1-1,TRBV2,-,CASRRDNPEAFF,TGTGCCAGCAGGCGAGATAATCCTGAAGCTTTCTTT
-,TRBJ1-1,TRBV30,-,CAWGALSTEAFF,TGTGCCTGGGGGGCTTTAAGCACTGAAGCTTTCTTT
-,TRBJ2-1,TRBV5-6,-,CASSSTAVPYNEQFF,TGTGCCAGCAGCTCGACAGCCGTACCCTACAATGAGCAGTTCTTC
TRBD1,TRBJ2-7,TRBV7-2,-,CASSGRTGGNEQYF,TGTGCCAGCAGCGGGAGGACAGGGGGGAACGAGCAGTACTTC
TRBD1,TRBJ2-4,TRBV19,-,CASSIARTGALQLAKNIQYF,TGTGCCAGTAGTATAGCCCGGACAGGGGCGCTACAACTAGCCAAAAACATTCAGTACTTC
-,TRBJ1-2,TRBV6-1,-,CASSEALRGGYTF,TGTGCCAGCAGTGAGGCGCTCAGGGGCGGCTACACCTTC
-,TRBJ1-2,TRBV24-1,-,CATSNREGWGYTF,TGTGCCACCAGCAACAGGGAGGGTTGGGGCTACACCTTC
TRBD1,TRBJ1-5,TRBV7-7,-,CASSFGQGADGNQPQHF,TGTGCCAGCAGCTTCGGACAGGGAGCCGATGGCAATCAGCCCCAGCATTTT
-,TRBJ2-6,TRBV30,-,CAWRLRIQGRAGANVLTF,TGTGCCTGGAGGCTACGAATTCAGGGTAGGGCAGGGGCCAACGTCCTGACTTTC
TRBD1,TRBJ2-3,TRBV4-1,-,CASSLQPRLGQDQDTQYF,TGCGCCAGCAGCCTACAACCCAGGTTGGGACAGGACCAAGATACGCAGTATTTT
TRBD1,TRBJ1-2,TRBV6-5,few,CASSYGSGGYGYTF,TGTGCCAGCAGTTACGGGTCAGGGGGCTATGGCTACACCTTC
-,TRBJ1-2,TRBV5-1,-,CASRYSPNNYYGYTF,TGCGCCAGCAGGTACAGCCCAAACAATTACTATGGCTACACCTTC
TRBD2,TRBJ2-5,TRBV7-9,-,CASSLGLAGGPETQYF,TGTGCCAGCAGCTTAGGCCTAGCGGGGGGGCCGGAGACCCAGTACTTC
TRBD1,TRBJ1-2,TRBV5-1,-,CASSQGTAYGYTF,TGCGCCAGCAGCCAAGGGACAGCCTATGGCTACACCTTC
-,TRBJ2-2,TRBV18,-,CASSPAGARGTGELFF,TGTGCCAGCTCACCAGCGGGGGCCCGTGGCACCGGGGAGCTGTTTTTT
TRBD1,TRBJ1-3,TRBV10-3,-,CAISRTGAGNTIYF,TGTGCCATCAGTCGGACAGGGGCTGGAAACACCATATATTTT
-,TRBJ1-4,TRBV27,few,CASSLAPPPASAALFF,TGTGCCAGCAGCTTGGCCCCGCCCCCGGCGTCGGCGGCACTGTTTTTT
-,TRBJ1-1,TRBV6-1,-,CASSEVGGGTEAFF,TGTGCCAGCAGTGAAGTGGGTGGAGGCACTGAAGCTTTCTTT
TRBD1,TRBJ1-3,TRBV5-8,-,CASSSGQPGNTIYF,TGTGCCAGCAGCTCGGGACAGCCTGGAAACACCATATATTTT
TRBD1,TRBJ2-7,TRBV12-5,-,CASGLGQGFYDEQYF,TGTGCTAGTGGATTAGGACAGGGCTTTTACGACGAGCAGTACTTC
-,TRBJ1-6,TRBV3-1/TRBV3-2,-,CASSQSPTSPLHF,TGTGCCAGCAGCCAATCACCCACTTCTCCCCTCCACTTT
TRBD1,TRBJ1-4,TRBV9,once,CASSNRGWVGEKLFF,TGTGCCAGCAGCAACAGGGGTTGGGTCGGGGAAAAACTGTTTTTT
-,TRBJ2-5,TRBV2,once,CASFGGTGTPQETQYF,TGTGCCAGCTTTGGGGGTACCGGGACACCACAAGAGACCCAGTACTTC
-,TRBJ1-1,TRBV18,once,CASSPREWDTEAFF,TGTGCCAGCTCTCCCAGGGAATGGGACACTGAAGCTTTCTTT
TRBD2,TRBJ2-5,TRBV28,-,CASSARTSGVETQYF,TGTGCCAGCAGTGCCAGGACTAGCGGCGTGGAGACCCAGTACTTC
TRBD2,TRBJ2-3,TRBV29-1,-,CSVERLAGGPLHF,TGCAGCGTTGAGCGGCTAGCGGGGGGGCCCTTACATTTT
-,TRBJ1-2,TRBV19,-,CASSMPPNGYTF,TGTGCCAGTAGTATGCCTCCTAATGGCTACACCTTC
TRBD1,TRBJ1-6,TRBV5-1,-,CASSWGTRQGPYNSPLHF,TGCGCCAGCAGCTGGGGGACGCGACAGGGCCCCTATAATTCACCCCTCCACTTT